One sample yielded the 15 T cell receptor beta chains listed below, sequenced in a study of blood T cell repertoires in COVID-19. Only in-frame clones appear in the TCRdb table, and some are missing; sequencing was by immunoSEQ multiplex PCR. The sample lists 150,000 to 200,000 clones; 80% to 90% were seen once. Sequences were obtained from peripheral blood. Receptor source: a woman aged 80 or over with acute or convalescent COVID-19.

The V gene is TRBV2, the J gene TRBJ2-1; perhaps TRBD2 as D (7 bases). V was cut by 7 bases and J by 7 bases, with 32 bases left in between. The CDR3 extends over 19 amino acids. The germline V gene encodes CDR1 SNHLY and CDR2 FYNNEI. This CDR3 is CASISLATTGGSRPNEQFF. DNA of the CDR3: TGTGCCAGCATTTCCCTCGCCACCACGGGGGGCTCCAGACCTAATGAGCAGTTCTTC.

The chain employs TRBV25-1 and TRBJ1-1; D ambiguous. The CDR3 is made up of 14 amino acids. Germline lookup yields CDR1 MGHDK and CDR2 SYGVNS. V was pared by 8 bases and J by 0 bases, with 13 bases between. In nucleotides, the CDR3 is TGTGCCAGCCTTTCGGGTGGCCTGAACACTGAAGCTTTCTTT. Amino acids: CASLSGGLNTEAFF.

The CDR3 sequence: CASSQGNRGYGYTF. The CDR3 nucleotides are TGCGCCAGCAGCCAAGGGAATCGGGGCTATGGCTACACCTTC. The chain uses TRBV4-1 and TRBJ1-2; D is unresolved. V lost 1 base, J lost 4 bases, and 10 bases lay in between. The CDR3 consists of 14 residues. Germline V gene lookup returns CDR1 MGHRA and CDR2 YSYEKL.

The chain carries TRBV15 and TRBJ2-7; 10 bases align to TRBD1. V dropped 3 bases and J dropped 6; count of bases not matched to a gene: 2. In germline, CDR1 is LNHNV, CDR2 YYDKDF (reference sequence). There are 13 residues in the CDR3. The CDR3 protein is CATSRDRGAEQYF. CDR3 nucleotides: TGTGCCACCAGCAGGGACAGGGGGGCCGAGCAGTACTTC.

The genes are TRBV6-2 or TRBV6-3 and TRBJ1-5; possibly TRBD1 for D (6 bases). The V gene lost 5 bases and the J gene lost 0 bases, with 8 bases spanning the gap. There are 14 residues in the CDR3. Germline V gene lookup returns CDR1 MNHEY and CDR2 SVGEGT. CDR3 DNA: TGTGCCAGCAGTGGACAGACTAGCAATCAGCCCCAGCATTTT. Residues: CASSGQTSNQPQHF.

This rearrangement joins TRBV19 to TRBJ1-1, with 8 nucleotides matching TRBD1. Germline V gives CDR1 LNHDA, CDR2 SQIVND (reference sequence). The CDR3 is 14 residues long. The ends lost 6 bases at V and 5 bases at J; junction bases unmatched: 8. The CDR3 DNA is TGTGCCAGTAGCGCCCAGGGGGCTCGTACTGAAGCTTTCTTT. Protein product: CASSAQGARTEAFF. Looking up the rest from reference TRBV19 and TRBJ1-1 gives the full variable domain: DGGITQSPKYLFRKEGQNVTLSCEQNLNHDAMYWYRQDPGQGLRLIYYSQIVNDFQKGDIAEGYSVSREKKESFPLTVTSAQKNPTAFYLCASSAQGARTEAFFGQGTRLTVV.

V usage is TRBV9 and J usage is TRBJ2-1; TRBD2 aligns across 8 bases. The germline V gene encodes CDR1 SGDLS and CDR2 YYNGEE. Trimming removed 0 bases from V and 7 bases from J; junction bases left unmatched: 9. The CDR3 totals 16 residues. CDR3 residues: CASSVVPAGAQNEQFF. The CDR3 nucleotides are TGTGCCAGCAGCGTAGTGCCAGCGGGAGCGCAGAATGAGCAGTTCTTC.

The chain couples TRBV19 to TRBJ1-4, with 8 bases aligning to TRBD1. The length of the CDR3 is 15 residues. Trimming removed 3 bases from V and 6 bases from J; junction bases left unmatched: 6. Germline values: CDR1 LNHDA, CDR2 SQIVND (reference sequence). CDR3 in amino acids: CASSIHMTGDEKLFF. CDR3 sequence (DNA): TGTGCCAGTAGTATCCATATGACAGGGGATGAAAAACTGTTTTTT.

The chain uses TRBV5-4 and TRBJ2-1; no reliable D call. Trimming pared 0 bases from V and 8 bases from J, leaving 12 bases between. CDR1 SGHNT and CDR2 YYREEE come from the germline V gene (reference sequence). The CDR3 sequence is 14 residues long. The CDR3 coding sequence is TGTGCCAGCAGCTTGGAATCTAGAGCTGATGAGCAGTTCTTC. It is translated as CASSLESRADEQFF.

The CDR3 is CASSYAAGLEQYF. CDR3 coding DNA: TGTGCCAGCAGTTACGCTGCGGGACTCGAGCAGTACTTC. V usage is TRBV6-6 and J usage is TRBJ2-7; D is possibly TRBD2 (6 bases). The germline V and J ends were trimmed by 2 bases and 6 bases, with 11 bases remaining between them. This CDR3 is 13 amino acids long. The V gene's germline CDR1 is MNHNY and CDR2 SVGAGI (reference sequence).

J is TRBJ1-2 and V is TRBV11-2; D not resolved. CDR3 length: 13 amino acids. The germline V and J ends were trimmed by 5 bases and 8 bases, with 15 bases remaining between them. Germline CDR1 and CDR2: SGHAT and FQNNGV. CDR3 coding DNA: TGTGCCAGCAGCGCACTAGGTTGGATGGGCTACACCTTC. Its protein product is CASSALGWMGYTF.

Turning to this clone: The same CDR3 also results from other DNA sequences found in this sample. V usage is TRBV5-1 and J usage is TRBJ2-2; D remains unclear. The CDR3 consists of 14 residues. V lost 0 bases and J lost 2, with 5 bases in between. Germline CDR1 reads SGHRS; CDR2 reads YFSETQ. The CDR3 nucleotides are TGCGCCAGCAGCTTGGACAGTAACACCGGGGAGCTGTTTTTT. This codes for CASSLDSNTGELFF.

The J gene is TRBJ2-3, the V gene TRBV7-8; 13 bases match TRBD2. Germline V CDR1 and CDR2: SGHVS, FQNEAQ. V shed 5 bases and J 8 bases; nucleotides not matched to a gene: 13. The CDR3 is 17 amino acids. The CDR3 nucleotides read TGTGCCAGCAGCACAGGACTAGCGGGGGATGACCCGGGTACGCAGTATTTT. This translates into CASSTGLAGDDPGTQYF.

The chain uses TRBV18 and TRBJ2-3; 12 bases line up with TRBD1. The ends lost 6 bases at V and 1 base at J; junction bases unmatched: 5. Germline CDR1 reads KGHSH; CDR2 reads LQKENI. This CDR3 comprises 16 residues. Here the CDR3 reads CASSLGTGGGTDTQYF. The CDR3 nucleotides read TGTGCCAGCTCGCTCGGGACAGGGGGCGGCACAGATACGCAGTATTTT. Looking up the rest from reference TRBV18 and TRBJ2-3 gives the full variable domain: NAGVMQNPRHLVRRRGQEARLRCSPMKGHSHVYWYRQLPEEGLKFMVYLQKENIIDESGMPKERFSAEFPKEGPSILRIQQVVRGDSAAYFCASSLGTGGGTDTQYFGPGTRLTVL.

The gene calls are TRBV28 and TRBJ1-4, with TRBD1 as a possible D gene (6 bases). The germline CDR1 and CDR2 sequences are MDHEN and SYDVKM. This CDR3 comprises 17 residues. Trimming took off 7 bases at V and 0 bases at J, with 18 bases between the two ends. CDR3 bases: TGTGCCAGCACCATTAGGGGAGGGGGGGCAACTAATGAAAAACTGTTTTTT. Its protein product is CASTIRGGGATNEKLFF.